What follows is one T cell receptor beta chain and its context. This sample stems from a study of post-analysis software for immune sequencing data. At the level of the study: Patients had relapsing-remitting, secondary progressive or progressive-relapsing multiple sclerosis; some lacked subtype.

Unique molecular identifiers tagged the TCR beta cDNA libraries. TCRdb recomputed calls from the PCR reads with MiXCR, one row per CDR3 protein. Here the sample spans about 680,000 distinct CDR3 sequences, approximately 60% being singletons. The sample consisted of blood. This receptor was identified in a girl aged 2-10 years with multiple sclerosis.

This chain's CDR3 is CASSLAWGDGELFF. DNA of the CDR3: TGTGCCAGCAGTTTAGCGTGGGGAGACGGGGAGCTGTTTTTT. This chain uses TRBV12-3 or TRBV12-4 with TRBJ2-2, with a weak D call TRBD2 (5 bases). The V and J ends lost 0 bases and 7 bases respectively, with 9 bases between them. This CDR3 has 14 residues.